The 12 T cell receptor beta chains below were found in one sample sequenced in a study of CD8+ T cells in alopecia areata. TCR sequencing used cDNA made by reverse transcription of extracted RNA. Profiling relied on immunoSEQ multiplex PCR, and the TCRdb table lists in-frame clones only, not all of them. The sample holds about 69,000 clones, approximately 64% seen once. Sample: CD8+ T cells sorted from blood, taken at week 0. The receptors derive from a human donor with alopecia areata.

J is TRBJ1-2 and V is TRBV5-4; possibly TRBD1 for D (6 bases). With 0 bases removed from V and 4 bases from J, the gap between germline ends came to 13 bases. The CDR3 is 15 residues long. Per germline, CDR1 SGHNT and CDR2 YYREEE (reference sequence). The chain's CDR3 is CASSLEGGNLYGYTF. For the CDR3, the DNA is TGTGCCAGCAGCTTGGAGGGGGGAAACCTCTATGGCTACACCTTC.

This clone was observed once. V and J are TRBV4-1 and TRBJ1-1; D possibly corresponds to TRBD1 (5 bases). The CDR3 runs to 17 residues. The ends were cut back, 2 bases at V and 2 bases at J, with 18 bases in the middle. Germline V lookup: CDR1 MGHRA, CDR2 YSYEKL. The CDR3 protein is CASSQPRDFPHNTEAFF. The DNA for the CDR3 is TGCGCCAGCAGCCAACCGAGGGACTTTCCTCACAACACTGAAGCTTTCTTT.

The CDR3 bases are TGTGCCTGGCATCCGGGACAGGGGAACACTGAAGCTTTCTTT. It codes for CAWHPGQGNTEAFF. The chain employs TRBV30 and TRBJ1-1, with TRBD1 matching over 9 bases. This CDR3 region has 14 residues. The germline CDR1 and CDR2 sequences are GTSNPN and SVGIG (reference sequence). The junction had 5 bases not matched to a gene; V was cut back by 5 bases and J by 1 base.

This rearrangement joins TRBV28 to TRBJ2-5; D tentatively fits TRBD1 or TRBD2 (5 bases each). Germline CDR1 is MDHEN and CDR2 is SYDVKM. This CDR3 is built from 15 residues. V shed 5 bases and J shed 5 bases, with 18 bases lying between them. This CDR3 is CASSRLVSGRETQYF. The CDR3 nucleotides are TGTGCCAGCAGTCGACTGGTGTCGGGGCGGGAGACCCAGTACTTC.

The V gene is TRBV4-1, the J gene TRBJ2-1, with D maybe TRBD2 (7 bases). The CDR3 is made up of 17 amino acids. Germline CDR1 MGHRA, CDR2 YSYEKL. The germline V and J ends were trimmed by 1 base and 2 bases, with 15 bases remaining between them. In nucleotides, the CDR3 is TGCGCCAGCAGCCAAGGGGAGGGAGGGGGGCCCTACAATGAGCAGTTCTTC. Translation gives CASSQGEGGGPYNEQFF.

The chain carries TRBV29-1 and TRBJ1-1; unclear D gene. V gave up 3 bases and J gave up 6 bases, with 11 bases separating them. Germline CDR1 SQVTM, CDR2 ANQGSEA. This CDR3 comprises 12 residues. The CDR3 region is CSVELLDPEAFF. DNA for the CDR3: TGCAGCGTTGAGTTGCTGGACCCTGAAGCTTTCTTT.

The chain employs TRBV7-9 and TRBJ1-5; no definite D call. Germline loops: CDR1 SEHNR, CDR2 FQNEAQ (reference sequence). With 1 base removed from V and 6 bases from J, the gap between germline ends came to 4 bases. The CDR3 runs 12 residues. Here the CDR3 reads CASSLGSQPQHF. Written as DNA, the CDR3 is TGTGCCAGCAGCTTAGGGAGTCAGCCCCAGCATTTT.

The table lists this clone with a few counts. V is TRBV30 and J is TRBJ2-1; 8 nucleotides align to TRBD2. Germline V gives CDR1 GTSNPN, CDR2 SVGIG (reference sequence). V shed 4 bases and J 5 bases; nucleotides not matched to a gene: 7. The CDR3 has 14 residues. The CDR3: CAWNSGIGDNEQFF. The CDR3 bases are TGTGCCTGGAATAGCGGGATCGGGGACAATGAGCAGTTCTTC.

The chain carries TRBV29-1 and TRBJ2-2, with D uncertain. Trimming pared 7 bases from V and 0 bases from J, leaving 18 bases between. CDR1 and CDR2 from the germline V gene are SQVTM and ANQGSEA. The CDR3 runs to 16 residues. Here the CDR3 DNA reads TGCAGCGGCGACACGGTCGGATTCGCGAACACCGGGGAGCTGTTTTTT. Protein sequence: CSGDTVGFANTGELFF.

This clone was seen just once. The chain uses TRBV30 and TRBJ2-3; TRBD1 matches 7 bases. The germline CDR1 and CDR2 sequences are GTSNPN and SVGIG (reference sequence). V shed 2 bases and J 9 bases; nucleotides not matched to a gene: 8. The CDR3 loop spans 13 amino acids. Here the CDR3 reads CAWSTLTGATQYF. The CDR3 DNA reads as TGTGCCTGGAGTACGCTAACAGGGGCCACGCAGTATTTT. Together with reference TRBV30 and TRBJ2-3, the CDR3 gives the full variable domain: SQTIHQWPATLVQPVGSPLSLECTVEGTSNPNLYWYRQAAGRGLQLLFYSVGIGQISSEVPQNLSASRPQDRQFILSSKKLLLSDSGFYLCAWSTLTGATQYFGPGTRLTVL.

The chain has TRBV6-4 and TRBJ1-1; D is possibly TRBD1 (5 bases). CDR1 is MRHNA and CDR2 is SNTAGT in the germline V gene. The CDR3 is 14 amino acids. Trimming took off 8 bases at V and 1 base at J, with 14 bases between the two ends. This chain's CDR3 is CASSRGGSNTEAFF. Written as DNA, the CDR3 is TGTGCCAGCTCGCGGGGGGGGTCGAACACTGAAGCTTTCTTT.

The chain combines TRBV10-3 with TRBJ2-4; 11 nucleotides align to TRBD1. The germline CDR1 and CDR2 sequences are ENHRY and SYGVKD. The ends lost 0 bases at V and 8 bases at J; junction bases unmatched: 3. This CDR3 has 15 residues. Written as DNA, the CDR3 is TGTGCCATCAGTGAGTCTGGACAGGGGGCTGACATTCAGTACTTC. Amino acids: CAISESGQGADIQYF.